Shown below are 30 T cell receptor beta chains from a single sample sequenced in a study of T cell responses to AZD1222 COVID-19 vaccine. Data came from immunoSEQ multiplex PCR; TCRdb stores just in-frame clones and leaves some out. The sample shows 120,000 or so clones, approximately 90% of them seen only once. The input for sequencing was peripheral blood, taken on day 0 of AZD1222 vaccination. Receptor source: an adult in good health.

The chain links TRBV3-1 (or the pseudogene TRBV3-2) to TRBJ2-7; no firm D call. This CDR3 has 12 residues. V was pared by 0 bases and J by 10 bases, with 10 bases between. Germline assignment: CDR1 LGHDT and CDR2 YNNKEL (reference sequence). DNA of the CDR3: TGTGCCAGCAGCCAAGATTTGCTTTACCAGTACTTC. It encodes CASSQDLLYQYF.

The chain uses TRBV12-3 or TRBV12-4 and TRBJ2-7; no clear D. The length of the CDR3 is 13 residues. V was shortened by 3 bases and J by 0 bases, with 6 bases between the two germline ends. CDR3 DNA: TGTGCCAGCAGTTTCGACAACTCCTACGAGCAGTACTTC. Its translation: CASSFDNSYEQYF.

The chain joins TRBV5-1 to TRBJ2-4, with TRBD2 matching over 13 bases. Unmatched junction bases numbered 9, after V lost 4 bases and J lost 8 bases. Germline CDR1 and CDR2: SGHRS and YFSETQ. The CDR3 covers 16 residues. CDR3 region: CASSPGLAGARDIQYF. The CDR3 nucleotides are TGCGCCAGCAGCCCAGGACTAGCGGGAGCTAGGGACATTCAGTACTTC.

The gene calls are TRBV14 and TRBJ2-5; 8 bases map to TRBD1. V dropped 4 bases and J dropped 5; count of bases not matched to a gene: 6. The germline gives CDR1 SGHDN, CDR2 FVKESK. This CDR3 is built from 14 residues. The CDR3 loop reads CASSPGQGLETQYF. CDR3 DNA sequence: TGTGCCAGCAGCCCAGGACAGGGTCTCGAGACCCAGTACTTC.

The rearrangement links TRBV3-1 (or the pseudogene TRBV3-2) to TRBJ1-5; D is unclear. Germline lookup yields CDR1 LGHDT and CDR2 YNNKEL (reference sequence). This CDR3 has 13 amino acids. Between the trimmed V and J ends, which lost 1 base and 3 bases, there was a span of 4 bases. CDR3 residues: CASSQAPNQPQHF. DNA of the CDR3: TGTGCCAGCAGCCAAGCTCCCAATCAGCCCCAGCATTTT.

The chain joins TRBV6-5 to TRBJ2-1, with 7 bases that match TRBD1. This CDR3 is built from 14 residues. V lost 4 bases and J lost 4; bases outside the gene matches: 4. The germline gives CDR1 MNHEY, CDR2 SVGAGI. The CDR3 spells CASSFTGQYNEQFF. CDR3 DNA: TGTGCCAGCAGTTTCACGGGACAGTACAATGAGCAGTTCTTC.

The chain carries TRBV2 and TRBJ2-7, with TRBD1 matching over 9 bases. This CDR3 is built from 18 residues. Germline V lookup: CDR1 SNHLY, CDR2 FYNNEI. The V gene end was trimmed by 6 bases and the J gene end by 3 bases; junction bases not matched to a gene: 18. CDR3: CASRSIRTGAESGYEQYF. The CDR3 DNA is TGTGCCAGCAGGTCAATTCGGACAGGGGCGGAATCGGGCTACGAGCAGTACTTC. Complete variable domain (other parts from reference TRBV2 and TRBJ2-7): EPEVTQTPSHQVTQMGQEVILRCVPISNHLYFYWYRQILGQKVEFLVSFYNNEISEKSEIFDDQFSVERPDGSNFTLKIRSTKLEDSAMYFCASRSIRTGAESGYEQYFGPGTRLTVT.

In this sample, this clone turned up a few times. The CDR3 nucleotides read TGTGCCAGCAGCTTGGGGCTTTCGGGCAATGAGCAGTTCTTC. Amino acids: CASSLGLSGNEQFF. V and J are TRBV11-3 and TRBJ2-1, with D possibly TRBD1 on 5 matching bases. The length of the CDR3 is 14 residues. Trimming left V 3 bases short and J 6 bases short, with 12 bases between. The germline V gene has CDR1 SGHNT and CDR2 YENEEA.

The chain is built from TRBV20-1 and TRBJ1-1; D is uncertain. Germline values: CDR1 DFQATT, CDR2 SNEGSKA (reference sequence). CDR3 length equals 14 residues. Deletions cut 3 bases from V and 5 bases from J, with 16 bases between. Here the CDR3 reads CSASTPAVVTEAFF. CDR3 nucleotides: TGCAGTGCTAGTACGCCGGCGGTTGTGACTGAAGCTTTCTTT.

The chain combines TRBV15 with TRBJ1-6; D is unclear. CDR1 LNHNV and CDR2 YYDKDF come from the germline V gene (reference sequence). The CDR3 covers 15 residues. V lost 6 bases and J lost 0, with 9 bases in between. CDR3 region: CATREFSSYNSPLHF. DNA of the CDR3: TGTGCCACCAGAGAGTTTAGCTCCTATAATTCACCCCTCCACTTT.

The J gene is TRBJ2-1, the V gene TRBV27, with D unresolved. The CDR3 is 13 residues long. Germline-derived CDR1 and CDR2 are MNHEY and SMNVEV (reference sequence). V lost 2 bases and J lost 7, with 9 bases in between. The CDR3 nucleotides are TGTGCCAGCAGTTTAGGTGTTTGGAATGAGCAGTTCTTC. This translates into CASSLGVWNEQFF.

The rearrangement links TRBV24-1 to TRBJ2-2, with 7 bases fitting TRBD1. J was trimmed by 5 bases and V by 5 bases; bases with no gene match: 4. Looked up from germline, CDR1 is KGHDR and CDR2 is SFDVKD. CDR3 length: 14 residues. CDR3 nucleotide sequence: TGTGCCACCAGTGGGCCAGGGGGTACCGGGGAGCTGTTTTTT. This encodes CATSGPGGTGELFF.

The chain recombines TRBV28 with TRBJ1-2; 9 bases fit TRBD1. V lost 1 base to trimming and J lost 7 bases; unmatched junction nucleotides: 19. The CDR3 runs 19 residues. Per germline, CDR1 MDHEN and CDR2 SYDVKM. The CDR3 is CASSLFLPLPPQGASGYTF. The DNA of the CDR3 is TGTGCCAGCAGTTTATTCCTCCCCCTCCCCCCACAGGGGGCGAGTGGCTACACCTTC.

V usage is TRBV7-2 and J usage is TRBJ2-5, with D maybe TRBD2 (6 bases). V shed 2 bases and J shed 5 bases, with 12 bases lying between them. The CDR3 loop spans 14 amino acids. Germline lookup yields CDR1 SGHTA and CDR2 FQGNSA. CDR3 DNA: TGTGCCAGCAGCTTAAACGGGAGAGCTGAGACCCAGTACTTC. This translates into CASSLNGRAETQYF.

This rearrangement joins TRBV19 to TRBJ2-2; D is unresolved. This CDR3 has 13 residues. V was trimmed by 4 bases and J by 5 bases, leaving 8 bases between them. Germline V lookup: CDR1 LNHDA, CDR2 SQIVND (reference sequence). CDR3 protein: CASSRAPTGELFF. DNA of the CDR3: TGTGCCAGTAGTAGGGCCCCAACCGGGGAGCTGTTTTTT. Drawing the rest from reference TRBV19 and TRBJ2-2, the complete variable domain is DGGITQSPKYLFRKEGQNVTLSCEQNLNHDAMYWYRQDPGQGLRLIYYSQIVNDFQKGDIAEGYSVSREKKESFPLTVTSAQKNPTAFYLCASSRAPTGELFFGEGSRLTVL.

The chain is built from TRBV28 and TRBJ1-1, with TRBD1 as a possible D gene (5 bases). The germline CDR1 and CDR2 sequences are MDHEN and SYDVKM. The CDR3 length is 14 residues. Deletions cut 6 bases from V and 5 bases from J, with 16 bases between. The CDR3 protein is CASSQGRGGTEAFF. The DNA for the CDR3 is TGTGCCAGCAGCCAAGGTCGGGGCGGGACTGAAGCTTTCTTT.

This clone came up a few times. The chain links TRBV4-1 to TRBJ1-3; D not resolved. Germline V gene lookup returns CDR1 MGHRA and CDR2 YSYEKL. This CDR3 has 18 residues. V dropped 1 base and J dropped 0 bases, with 16 bases sitting between them. The CDR3 DNA reads as TGCGCCAGCAGCCAAGTAATATCGTCGGACCCCTCTGGAAACACCATATATTTT. Protein sequence: CASSQVISSDPSGNTIYF.

The J gene is TRBJ1-2, the V gene TRBV6-1; 9 nucleotides match TRBD1. V lost 2 bases and J lost 3; bases outside the gene matches: 7. Germline V gene lookup returns CDR1 MNHNS and CDR2 SASEGT. This CDR3 spans 16 amino acids. The CDR3 DNA follows: TGTGCCAGCAGTGAAAGTTCGGGACAGGGACACTATGGCTACACCTTC. Translated, it gives CASSESSGQGHYGYTF.

The chain recombines TRBV29-1 with TRBJ2-3; a possible D gene is TRBD2 (6 bases). This CDR3 has 13 amino acids. Trimming took 6 bases from V and 4 from J, leaving 14 bases between them. CDR1 and CDR2 (germline): SQVTM, ANQGSEA. CDR3 loop: CSVEGVGADTQYF. CDR3 coding DNA: TGCAGCGTGGAGGGCGTGGGGGCAGATACGCAGTATTTT.

The V call is TRBV27, the J call TRBJ2-7, with 8 bases aligning to TRBD2. V lost 8 bases to trimming and J lost 2 bases; unmatched junction nucleotides: 8. The CDR3 sequence is 14 residues long. Germline lookup yields CDR1 MNHEY and CDR2 SMNVEV (reference sequence). This CDR3 reads CASRPGLGPYEQYF. In DNA, the CDR3 is TGTGCCAGCCGACCGGGACTAGGGCCCTACGAGCAGTACTTC.

This chain connects TRBV29-1 to TRBJ2-7; 8 bases are shared with TRBD1. V lost 1 base, J lost 0 bases, and 8 bases stayed unmatched. The CDR3 extends over 16 amino acids. In germline, CDR1 is SQVTM, CDR2 ANQGSEA. CDR3 sequence reads: CSVEVPTGVPSYEQYF. The CDR3 coding sequence is TGCAGCGTTGAAGTCCCGACAGGGGTCCCCTCCTACGAGCAGTACTTC.

The V call is TRBV10-1, the J call TRBJ1-1; D perhaps matches TRBD1 (6 bases). V was pared by 2 bases and J by 2 bases, with 9 bases between. This CDR3 contains 14 residues. The germline CDR1 and CDR2 sequences are WNHNN and SYGVQD (reference sequence). The CDR3 bases are TGCGCCAGCAGTGAGGGACAGCTAAACACTGAAGCTTTCTTT. It translates to CASSEGQLNTEAFF.

The chain has TRBV19 and TRBJ1-6; 8 bases are shared with TRBD1. The CDR3 consists of 14 residues. Per the germline V gene, CDR1 is LNHDA and CDR2 is SQIVND (reference sequence). V shed 3 bases, J shed 5 bases, and the junction held 0 bases outside the gene matches. CDR3 region: CASSMDRDNSPLHF. The CDR3 DNA reads TGTGCCAGTAGTATGGACAGGGATAATTCACCCCTCCACTTT.

This clone was observed a few times. V and J are TRBV7-2 and TRBJ1-3, with 7 bases that match TRBD1. The CDR3 loop spans 18 amino acids. Germline loops: CDR1 SGHTA, CDR2 FQGNSA. V shed 2 bases, J shed 2 bases, and the junction held 12 bases outside the gene matches. CDR3 nucleotide sequence: TGTGCCAGCAGCTTAAATAATATAGACAGGGTCGCTGGAAACACCATATATTTT. It encodes CASSLNNIDRVAGNTIYF. Variable domain in full (rest from reference TRBV7-2 and TRBJ1-3): GAGVSQSPSNKVTEKGKDVELRCDPISGHTALYWYRQSLGQGLEFLIYFQGNSAPDKSGLPSDRFSAERTGGSVSTLTIQRTQQEDSAVYLCASSLNNIDRVAGNTIYFGEGSWLTVV.

This chain uses TRBV6-5 with TRBJ1-2; D perhaps matches TRBD1 (6 bases). The V gene's germline CDR1 is MNHEY and CDR2 SVGAGI. The CDR3 loop spans 13 amino acids. Trimming took 6 bases from V and 0 from J, leaving 8 bases between them. CDR3 DNA sequence: TGTGCCAGCAGGGACAGAACTAACTATGGCTACACCTTC. This translates into CASRDRTNYGYTF.

V gene TRBV28 combines with J gene TRBJ1-1; the match to TRBD1 covers 7 bases. V gave up 3 bases and J gave up 5 bases; unmatched junction bases: 6. The CDR3 runs 14 residues. The V gene's germline CDR1 is MDHEN and CDR2 SYDVKM. The CDR3 reads CASSFSGGWTEAFF. The DNA of the CDR3 is TGTGCCAGCAGTTTCTCAGGGGGTTGGACTGAAGCTTTCTTT.

The chain couples TRBV19 to TRBJ1-5; maybe TRBD1 (5 bases). From germline, CDR1 is LNHDA and CDR2 SQIVND (reference sequence). The germline V and J ends were trimmed by 5 bases and 7 bases, with 9 bases remaining between them. This CDR3 comprises 12 residues. CDR3 sequence (DNA): TGTGCCAGTAGTCCCCGGGACCAGCCCCAGCATTTT. Translated: CASSPRDQPQHF. Full variable domain (missing parts from reference TRBV19 and TRBJ1-5): DGGITQSPKYLFRKEGQNVTLSCEQNLNHDAMYWYRQDPGQGLRLIYYSQIVNDFQKGDIAEGYSVSREKKESFPLTVTSAQKNPTAFYLCASSPRDQPQHFGDGTRLSIL.

The chain carries TRBV10-3 and TRBJ1-6, with no clear D. CDR3 size: 14 residues. Trimming left V 4 bases short and J 5 bases short, with 9 bases between. CDR1 is ENHRY, CDR2 SYGVKD, per germline. For the CDR3, the DNA is TGTGCCATCAGTGGAGCGGCTGATAATTCACCCCTCCACTTT. Protein product: CAISGAADNSPLHF.

This chain uses TRBV18 with TRBJ1-3, with 7 bases lining up with TRBD1. The CDR3 is 17 residues long. Germline loops: CDR1 KGHSH, CDR2 LQKENI. Unmatched junction bases numbered 13, after V lost 6 bases and J lost 2 bases. In DNA form, the CDR3 reads TGTGCCAGCTCTTTCAACAGGGGAGCGGGGCCTGGAAACACCATATATTTT. Protein sequence: CASSFNRGAGPGNTIYF.

This sequence joins TRBV4-3 and TRBJ2-6, with TRBD2 matching 7 bases. The CDR3 consists of 16 residues. CDR1 is LGHNA and CDR2 is YSLEER in the germline V gene. The V and J ends lost 1 base and 1 base, in that order; junction bases with no gene match: 1. The CDR3 bases are TGCGCCAGCAGCCAAGGGGAGGGGTCTGGGGCCAACGTCCTGACTTTC. It encodes CASSQGEGSGANVLTF.